This paragraph reports one T cell receptor (beta chain). The assay was immunoSEQ multiplex PCR, and TCRdb's table has in-frame clones only and misses some. The data contain about 17,000 clones, more than 60% of them singletons. CDR3 length: 17 residues. V shed 4 bases and J 2 bases; nucleotides not matched to a gene: 15. Germline lookup yields CDR1 SGHRS and CDR2 YFSETQ. These data originate in a study of sequential checkpoint blockade in melanoma. Whole-study context: Arm A got nivolumab then ipilimumab; arm B the reverse, 1:1. Maintenance nivolumab came after either treatment sequence.

Treatment meaning: randomized to nivolumab then ipilimumab (arm A) or the reverse (arm B). None of the patients previously received DNA-damaging chemotherapy. From thawed PBMCs, live CD3+CD8+ cells negative for CD19 and CD56 were sorted. The receptor was isolated from a human donor with melanoma. V gene TRBV5-1 combines with J gene TRBJ2-7; TRBD1 matches at 7 bases. This sample comprised CD8+ T cells sorted from blood (inferred from file names), obtained from a patient given nivolumab and ipilimumab in sequence. CDR3 amino acids: CASSPGGQAVGPYEQYV. The CDR3 DNA reads TGCGCCAGCAGCCCAGGAGGACAGGCGGTAGGGCCCTACGAGCAGTACGTC.